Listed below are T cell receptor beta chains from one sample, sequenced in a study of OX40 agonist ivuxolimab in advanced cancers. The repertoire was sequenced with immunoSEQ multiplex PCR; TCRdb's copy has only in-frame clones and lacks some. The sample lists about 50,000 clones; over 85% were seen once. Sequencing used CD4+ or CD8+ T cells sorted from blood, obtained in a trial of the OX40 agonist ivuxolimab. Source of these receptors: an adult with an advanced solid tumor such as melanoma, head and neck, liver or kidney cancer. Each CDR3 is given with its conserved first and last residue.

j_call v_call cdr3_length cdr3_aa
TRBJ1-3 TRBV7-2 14 CASSSTGWGNTIYF
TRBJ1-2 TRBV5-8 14 CASSLGDGDYGYTF
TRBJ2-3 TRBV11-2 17 CASSLTLLRGAADTQYF
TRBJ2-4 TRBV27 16 CASSLSWLPPRDIQYF
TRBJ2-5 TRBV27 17 CASSPSAIGQRQETQYF
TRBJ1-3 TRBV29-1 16 CSVEDLHRGSGNTIYF
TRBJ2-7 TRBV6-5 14 CASTPYGQSYEQYF
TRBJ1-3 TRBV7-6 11 CASMIGNTIYF
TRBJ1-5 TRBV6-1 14 CASRPRESNQPQHF
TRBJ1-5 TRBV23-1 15 CASSQSAPGRQPQHF
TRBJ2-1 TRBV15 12 CATWTGYNEQFF
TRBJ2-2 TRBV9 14 CASRAGGPGGELFF
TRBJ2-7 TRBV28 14 CASSLAGEAYEQYF
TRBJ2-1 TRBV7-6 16 CASSLGPDMSYNEQFF
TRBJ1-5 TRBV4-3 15 CASSQDGVGNQPQHF
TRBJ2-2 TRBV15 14 CATSRDRQTGELFF
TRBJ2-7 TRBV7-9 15 CAISPQGTGIYEQYF
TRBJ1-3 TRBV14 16 CASSFRLNYSGNTIYF
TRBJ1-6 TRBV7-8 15 CASSLDEGTYSPLHF
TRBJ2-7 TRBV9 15 CASSVTDSLSYEQYF
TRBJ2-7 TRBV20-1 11 CSAREGGEQYF
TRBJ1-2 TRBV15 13 CATRDRGSYGYTF
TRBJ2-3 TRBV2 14 CASDHGDLTDTQYF
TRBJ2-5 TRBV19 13 CASSIVLVETQYF
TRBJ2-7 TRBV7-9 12 CASSDRAWEQYF
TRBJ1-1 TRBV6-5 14 CASTPLQGETEAFF
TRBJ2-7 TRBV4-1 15 CASSQGTSGNYEQYF
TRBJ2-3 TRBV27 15 CASSLGLAVTDTQYF
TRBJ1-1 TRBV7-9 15 CASSLGDWVNTEAFF
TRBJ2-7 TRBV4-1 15 CASRPDMGDLYEQYF
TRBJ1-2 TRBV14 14 CASSADLNYYGYTF
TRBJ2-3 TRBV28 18 CASGPTGGDVFNTDTQYF
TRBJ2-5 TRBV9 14 CASSVAGLQETQYF
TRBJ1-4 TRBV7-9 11 CASSFGEKLFF
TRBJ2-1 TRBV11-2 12 CASSLAGDEQFF
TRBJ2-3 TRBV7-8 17 CASSLVLAGEFIDTQYF
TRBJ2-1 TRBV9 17 CASSAREGGGLYNEQFF
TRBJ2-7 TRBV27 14 CASSLLGQGHEQYF
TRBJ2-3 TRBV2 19 CASSEAIVSAGGHTDTQYF
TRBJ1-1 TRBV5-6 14 CASSSLGGNTEAFF
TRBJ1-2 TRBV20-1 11 CSARGSYGYTF